Listed below are T cell receptor beta chains from one sample, sequenced in a study of CD8+ T cells in alopecia areata. Only in-frame clones appear in the TCRdb table, and some are missing; sequencing was by immunoSEQ multiplex PCR. The table has 270,000 or so clones, 58% seen once. The specimen comprised CD4+ T cells sorted from blood, sampled at week 24, from a patient treated with tofacitinib. The source of these receptors is a human donor with alopecia areata. Both conserved end residues are trimmed from each CDR3. Each record gives: J gene, V gene, CDR3 protein.

TRBJ1-5,TRBV30,ACTGDSNQPQH
TRBJ2-7,TRBV6-5,ASSSSTGALYEQY
TRBJ2-5,TRBV9,ASSVEPGVGETQY
TRBJ1-1,TRBV25-1,ASTFIGGAGSTEAF
TRBJ1-1,TRBV18,ASSRGRDTEAF
TRBJ1-5,TRBV7-8,ASSLARVTVRQPQH
TRBJ2-7,TRBV2,ASSGRDRASYEQY
TRBJ2-5,TRBV5-1,ASSSTTGDETQY
TRBJ2-5,TRBV5-6,ASTVRPGRQETQY
TRBJ2-7,TRBV4-3,ASSQDTSGGFYEQY
TRBJ2-7,TRBV5-1,ASSLGTGDWNEQY
TRBJ2-4,TRBV30,ASKTGGLSMAKNIQY
TRBJ2-7,TRBV6-5,ASSPGTSGSYEQY
TRBJ2-2,TRBV15,ATSGRLVGTGELF
TRBJ2-1,TRBV25-1,ASSDTGVVEREQF
TRBJ1-4,TRBV5-1,ASSLLGTENEKLF
TRBJ2-5,TRBV7-2,ASSPLAGGRETQY
TRBJ2-3,TRBV7-6,ASSLAGTGPDTQY
TRBJ2-7,TRBV29-1,SVRGVLVDEQY
TRBJ2-5,TRBV2,ASSEGPQKTQY
TRBJ1-1,TRBV29-1,SGTRGNTEAF
TRBJ2-3,TRBV4-3,ASRMGPRGTDTQY
TRBJ2-1,TRBV29-1,SEGNGGGKQF
TRBJ2-7,TRBV5-1,ASSLAVAGAHEQY
TRBJ2-7,TRBV6-5,ASSYSLAGEQY
TRBJ2-6,TRBV5-1,ASSLWYSSSGANVLT
TRBJ1-5,TRBV9,ASSSGEGTGQH
TRBJ2-7,TRBV7-2,ASSLGWFNEQY
TRBJ2-3,TRBV4-3,ASSPGGAGDTQY
TRBJ1-2,TRBV7-9,ASTGQGNYGYT
TRBJ1-4,TRBV29-1,SAVQVNEKLF
TRBJ2-5,TRBV4-1,ASSPYGRGGETQY
TRBJ2-3,TRBV29-1,SAVAGGQVDTQY
TRBJ2-1,TRBV30,AWRTKRGARLGEQF
TRBJ1-2,TRBV29-1,SVSGQNYGYT
TRBJ1-3,TRBV29-1,SVERGSGNTIY
TRBJ2-7,TRBV28,ASSVAGSSYEQY
TRBJ1-3,TRBV6-5,ASSDWTGDGNTIY
TRBJ1-1,TRBV11-1,ASSLADRPNTEAF
TRBJ2-1,TRBV30,AWNEGENEQF
TRBJ1-2,TRBV4-1,ASSQDHSVPNYGYT
TRBJ1-2,TRBV5-6,ASKPTGNYGYT